Listed here are 24 T cell receptor beta chains from one sample, sequenced in a study of CD8 T cells in Susac syndrome. RNA was extracted with the RNeasy kit, and a quantity of roughly 0.5 to 1 ug was reverse transcribed using random hexamers. One entry per CDR3 protein, called by TCRdb with MiXCR from the immunoSEQ multiplex PCR reads. The sample includes 210,000 or so distinct CDR3 sequences, around 93% of them seen just once. The sample was CD4+ T cells from PBMCs. The source of these receptors is a human donor with Susac syndrome.

V gene TRBV5-4 combines with J gene TRBJ2-5; 8 bases are a match to TRBD2. The CDR3 is 15 amino acids. CDR1 and CDR2 (germline): SGHNT, YYREEE (reference sequence). Germline trimming cut 0 bases from V and 5 bases from J; bases unmatched to any gene: 6. The CDR3 loop is CASSLDTGGRETQYF. In nucleotides, the CDR3 is TGTGCCAGCAGCTTGGACACGGGGGGGCGTGAGACCCAGTACTTC.

The chain is built from TRBV29-1 and TRBJ1-5; D is unclear. This CDR3 spans 13 amino acids. V lost 3 bases, J lost 2 bases, and 8 bases lay in between. CDR1 is SQVTM, CDR2 ANQGSEA, per germline. The CDR3 here is CSVETDGNQPQHF. In DNA form, the CDR3 reads TGCAGCGTTGAGACGGATGGCAATCAGCCCCAGCATTTT.

CDR3 sequence (DNA): TGTGCCAGCAGTTACTCTTCCACAGGGCGTGAGACCCAGTACTTC. Translating it yields CASSYSSTGRETQYF. This sequence joins TRBV27 and TRBJ2-5; TRBD1 is a possible D gene (6 bases). Trimming pared 4 bases from V and 5 bases from J, leaving 17 bases between. This CDR3 is 15 amino acids long. Germline CDR1 MNHEY, CDR2 SMNVEV (reference sequence).

The chain uses TRBV30 and TRBJ2-7; D remains ambiguous. CDR1 is GTSNPN, CDR2 SVGIG, per germline (reference sequence). V was clipped by 5 bases and J by 0 bases, with 8 bases between them. CDR3 length equals 12 residues. DNA for the CDR3: TGTGCCTGGGGCCAGAGCTCCTACGAGCAGTACTTC. Amino acids: CAWGQSSYEQYF. Full variable domain (outside the CDR3, taken from reference TRBV30 and TRBJ2-7): SQTIHQWPATLVQPVGSPLSLECTVEGTSNPNLYWYRQAAGRGLQLLFYSVGIGQISSEVPQNLSASRPQDRQFILSSKKLLLSDSGFYLCAWGQSSYEQYFGPGTRLTVT.

The chain employs TRBV7-3 and TRBJ2-3; TRBD2 might be the D (5 bases). The V end lost 4 bases, the J end lost 2 bases, and 16 bases lay between the germline ends. The CDR3 consists of 16 residues. CDR1 is SGHTA and CDR2 is FQGTGA in the germline V gene. In nucleotides, the CDR3 is TGTGCCAGCAGCTCAACGCCAGGAGCGGTCACAGATACGCAGTATTTT. Amino acid sequence: CASSSTPGAVTDTQYF.

This sequence joins TRBV20-1 and TRBJ2-7; a possible D gene is TRBD1 (7 bases). The CDR3 loop spans 12 amino acids. Germline V gives CDR1 DFQATT, CDR2 SNEGSKA (reference sequence). Trimming removed 5 bases from V and 3 bases from J, with 11 bases in between. CDR3 DNA sequence: TGCAGTGCTTCAGGGGGGAGCTACGAGCAGTACTTC. It is translated as CSASGGSYEQYF.

The chain has TRBV3-1 and TRBJ1-4, with TRBD1 identical over 11 bases. Per the germline V gene, CDR1 is LGHDT and CDR2 is YNNKEL (reference sequence). Unmatched junction bases numbered 5, after V lost 4 bases and J lost 7 bases. This CDR3 spans 15 amino acids. The DNA for the CDR3 is TGTGCCAGCAGCCGCCTCGGGACAGGGGGTGAAAAACTGTTTTTT. Protein: CASSRLGTGGEKLFF.

The rearrangement joins TRBV20-1 to TRBJ2-1; D is uncertain. V was clipped by 1 base and J by 5 bases, with 6 bases between them. This CDR3 has 12 amino acids. Germline lookup yields CDR1 DFQATT and CDR2 SNEGSKA (reference sequence). The CDR3 loop reads CSARVQNNEQFF. In nucleotides, the CDR3 is TGCAGTGCTAGAGTACAGAACAATGAGCAGTTCTTC.

The V gene is TRBV5-6, the J gene TRBJ1-2; D remains unclear. CDR1 SGHDT and CDR2 YYEEEE come from the germline V gene. The CDR3 is made up of 15 amino acids. The V end was cut by 3 bases, the J end by 2 bases, with 14 bases between. This CDR3 is CASSSGWVKNYGYTF. As DNA, the CDR3 is TGTGCCAGCAGCTCGGGCTGGGTGAAAAACTATGGCTACACCTTC.

The CDR3 sequence: CASSLGGTAANTGELFF. The CDR3 DNA sequence: TGTGCCAGCAGCTTGGGAGGGACAGCCGCGAACACCGGGGAGCTGTTTTTT. The rearrangement uses TRBV5-6 and TRBJ2-2, with TRBD1 identical over 7 bases. J was trimmed by 0 bases and V by 0 bases; bases with no gene match: 5. The CDR3 is 17 amino acids. The germline gives CDR1 SGHDT, CDR2 YYEEEE. The complete variable domain, with remaining parts taken from reference TRBV5-6 and TRBJ2-2, reads DAGVTQSPTHLIKTRGQQVTLRCSPKSGHDTVSWYQQALGQGPQFIFQYYEEEERQRGNFPDRFSGHQFPNYSSELNVNALLLGDSALYLCASSLGGTAANTGELFFGEGSRLTVL.

The rearrangement joins TRBV5-6 to TRBJ2-2; the D is unclear. V was shortened by 0 bases and J by 2 bases, with 2 bases between the two germline ends. Germline CDR1 SGHDT, CDR2 YYEEEE. The CDR3 contains 13 residues. The CDR3 region has the DNA TGTGCCAGCAGCTTGGCCAACACCGGGGAGCTGTTTTTT. Translation: CASSLANTGELFF.

This clonotype was detected once. The CDR3 region has the DNA TGTGCCAGCAGTTACCGGGGACAGAACTATGGCTACACCTTC. The encoded protein is CASSYRGQNYGYTF. The V gene is TRBV6-5, the J gene TRBJ1-2; TRBD1 aligns across 7 bases. The CDR3 contains 14 residues. V was pared by 2 bases and J by 2 bases, with 2 bases of the junction left unmatched. Germline values: CDR1 MNHEY, CDR2 SVGAGI.

The chain has TRBV27 and TRBJ1-1; 9 nucleotides align to TRBD1. The germline gives CDR1 MNHEY, CDR2 SMNVEV (reference sequence). The CDR3 totals 15 residues. V dropped 6 bases and J dropped 7; count of bases not matched to a gene: 12. The DNA for the CDR3 is TGTGCCAGCAGCCCTCCGGGACAGGGCCTCCGTGAAGCTTTCTTT. It codes for CASSPPGQGLREAFF.

The sample holds one count of this clonotype. The J gene is TRBJ1-3, the V gene TRBV3-1; D is uncertain. Looked up from germline, CDR1 is LGHDT and CDR2 is YNNKEL (reference sequence). V was cut by 0 bases and J by 0 bases, with 6 bases left in between. The CDR3 runs 15 residues. The CDR3 bases are TGTGCCAGCAGCCAAGACTTATCCTCTGGAAACACCATATATTTT. It translates to CASSQDLSSGNTIYF.

The chain carries TRBV7-2 and TRBJ2-7; a possible D gene is TRBD2 (5 bases). V lost 3 bases and J lost 3, with 18 bases in between. In germline, CDR1 is SGHTA, CDR2 FQGNSA. The CDR3 length is 16 residues. The CDR3 sequence is CASSFYGSSSRYEQYF. CDR3 coding DNA: TGTGCCAGCAGCTTCTACGGTTCTAGCTCTCGCTACGAGCAGTACTTC.

The chain links TRBV19 to TRBJ2-7; 8 bases fit TRBD1. The CDR3 consists of 14 residues. The V and J ends lost 3 bases and 1 base, in that order; junction bases with no gene match: 2. Germline-derived CDR1 and CDR2 are LNHDA and SQIVND (reference sequence). Here the CDR3 reads CASSMTGDSYEQYF. Here the CDR3 DNA reads TGTGCCAGTAGTATGACAGGGGATTCCTACGAGCAGTACTTC.

This sequence joins TRBV29-1 and TRBJ1-1, with TRBD1 matching 12 bases. V shed 4 bases, J shed 4 bases, and the junction held 4 bases outside the gene matches. This CDR3 contains 14 residues. Germline V CDR1 and CDR2: SQVTM, ANQGSEA. Here the CDR3 DNA reads TGCAGCGTTGTCGGGACAGGGGGCATCACTGAAGCTTTCTTT. Protein sequence: CSVVGTGGITEAFF.

The genes are TRBV29-1 and TRBJ2-2, with unresolved D. Germline V gene lookup returns CDR1 SQVTM and CDR2 ANQGSEA. CDR3 size: 14 residues. The V end lost 4 bases, the J end lost 0 bases, and 9 bases lay between the germline ends. The DNA of the CDR3 is TGCAGCGTTGGGTCCCAGGCGAACACCGGGGAGCTGTTTTTT. Protein product: CSVGSQANTGELFF.

V and J are TRBV6-2 or TRBV6-3 and TRBJ1-5, with D possibly matching TRBD1 (5 bases). Per germline, CDR1 MNHEY and CDR2 SVGEGT. V was pared by 2 bases and J by 2 bases, with 13 bases between. The CDR3 totals 16 residues. DNA of the CDR3: TGTGCCAGCAGTTACCTGGGCAGGGCTGGCAATCAGCCCCAGCATTTT. It yields the protein CASSYLGRAGNQPQHF.

Only one count was recorded for this clonotype. This rearrangement joins TRBV7-3 to TRBJ1-2; 8 bases are a match to TRBD1. The trim removed 5 bases at V and 8 bases at J, leaving 10 bases unmatched. The germline gives CDR1 SGHTA, CDR2 FQGTGA. The CDR3 is made up of 14 amino acids. The CDR3 nucleotides read TGTGCCAGCAGCCCCTCGGGCAGGGGGCAAGGCTACACCTTC. As protein: CASSPSGRGQGYTF. Using reference TRBV7-3 and TRBJ1-2 for the parts outside the CDR3, the full variable domain is GAGVSQTPSNKVTEKGKYVELRCDPISGHTALYWYRQSLGQGPEFLIYFQGTGAADDSGLPNDRFFAVRPEGSVSTLKIQRTERGDSAVYLCASSPSGRGQGYTFGSGTRLTVV.

The V gene is TRBV10-3, the J gene TRBJ2-2; D might be TRBD1 or TRBD2, each matching 5 bases. The V and J ends lost 6 bases and 0 bases respectively, with 8 bases between them. Germline V gene sequence: CDR1 ENHRY, CDR2 SYGVKD. This CDR3 contains 14 residues. CDR3 coding DNA: TGTGCCATCAGCGGGACGGCGAACACCGGGGAGCTGTTTTTT. Its protein is CAISGTANTGELFF.

The chain is built from TRBV9 and TRBJ2-5, with 8 nucleotides matching TRBD1. The germline V gene has CDR1 SGDLS and CDR2 YYNGEE. V gave up 2 bases and J gave up 5 bases; unmatched junction bases: 8. This CDR3 has 15 residues. The CDR3 DNA sequence: TGTGCCAGCAGCGTCCCGACAGGGGTTGGCGAGACCCAGTACTTC. This encodes CASSVPTGVGETQYF. The complete variable domain, with remaining parts taken from reference TRBV9 and TRBJ2-5, reads DSGVTQTPKHLITATGQRVTLRCSPRSGDLSVYWYQQSLDQGLQFLIQYYNGEERAKGNILERFSAQQFPDLHSELNLSSLELGDSALYFCASSVPTGVGETQYFGPGTRLLVL.

The rearrangement joins TRBV5-5 to TRBJ2-6, with 9 bases lining up with TRBD1. The germline gives CDR1 SGHKS, CDR2 YYEKEE (reference sequence). V lost 4 bases and J lost 3; bases outside the gene matches: 8. This CDR3 is built from 17 residues. CDR3 loop: CASSQQGASFGANVLTF. CDR3 in DNA: TGTGCCAGCAGCCAACAGGGGGCAAGCTTTGGGGCCAACGTCCTGACTTTC. The full variable domain, rest sourced from reference TRBV5-5 and TRBJ2-6, is DAGVTQSPTHLIKTRGQQVTLRCSPISGHKSVSWYQQVLGQGPQFIFQYYEKEERGRGNFPDRFSARQFPNYSSELNVNALLLGDSALYLCASSQQGASFGANVLTFGAGSRLTVL.

The chain is built from TRBV6-2 or TRBV6-3 and TRBJ2-7; 10 bases map to TRBD1. V lost 4 bases to trimming and J lost 7 bases; unmatched junction nucleotides: 10. Germline loops: CDR1 MNHEY, CDR2 SVGEGT. The CDR3 has 15 amino acids. This CDR3 is CASSSTGTGAGEQYF. The CDR3 DNA follows: TGTGCCAGCAGTTCAACCGGGACAGGGGCAGGAGAGCAGTACTTC.